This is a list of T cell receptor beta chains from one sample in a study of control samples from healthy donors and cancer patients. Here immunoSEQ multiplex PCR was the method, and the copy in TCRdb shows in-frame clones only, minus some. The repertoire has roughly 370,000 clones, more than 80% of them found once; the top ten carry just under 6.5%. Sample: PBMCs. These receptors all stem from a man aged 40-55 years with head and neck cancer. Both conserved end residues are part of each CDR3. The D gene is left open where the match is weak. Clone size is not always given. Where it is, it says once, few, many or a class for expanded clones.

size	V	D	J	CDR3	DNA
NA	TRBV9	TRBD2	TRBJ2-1	CASSVGRLAGGASSYNEQFF	TGTGCCAGCAGCGTAGGGCGACTAGCGGGAGGCGCTAGCTCCTACAATGAGCAGTTCTTC
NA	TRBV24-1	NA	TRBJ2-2	CATSGREGGELFF	TGTGCCACCAGTGGTCGGGAAGGCGGGGAGCTGTTTTTT
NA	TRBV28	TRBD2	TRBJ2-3	CASSLGAGGTDTQYF	TGTGCCAGCAGTTTAGGAGCGGGGGGCACAGATACGCAGTATTTT
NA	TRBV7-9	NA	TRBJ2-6	CASSFQGPGANVLTF	TGTGCCAGCAGCTTCCAGGGCCCCGGGGCCAACGTCCTGACTTTC
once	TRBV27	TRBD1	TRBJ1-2	CASSFRQGANYGYTF	TGTGCCAGCAGTTTCCGACAGGGTGCTAACTATGGCTACACCTTC
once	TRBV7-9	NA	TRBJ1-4	CASSLQGGMDEKLFF	TGTGCCAGCAGCCTTCAAGGGGGAATGGACGAAAAACTGTTTTTT
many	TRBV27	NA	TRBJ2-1	CASSLGSPDSYNEQFF	TGTGCCAGCAGTTTGGGCAGCCCAGACTCTTACAATGAGCAGTTCTTC
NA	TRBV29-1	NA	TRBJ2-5	CSVDVKKQETQYF	TGCAGCGTTGACGTGAAGAAACAAGAGACCCAGTACTTC
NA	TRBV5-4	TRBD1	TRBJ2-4	CASSGQGETLNIQYF	TGTGCCAGCAGCGGACAGGGAGAGACCCTAAACATTCAGTACTTC
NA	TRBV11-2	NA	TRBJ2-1	CASSLERGIASYNEQFF	TGTGCCAGCAGCTTAGAGAGGGGCATAGCCTCCTACAATGAGCAGTTCTTC
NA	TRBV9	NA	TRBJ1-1	CASSSPGGGANTEAFF	TGTGCCAGCAGCTCCCCCGGGGGTGGGGCGAACACTGAAGCTTTCTTT
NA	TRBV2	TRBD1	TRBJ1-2	CASRTGTGNGYTF	TGTGCCAGCAGGACCGGGACAGGTAATGGCTACACCTTC
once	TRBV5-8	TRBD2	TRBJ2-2	CASSLVRGGGPNTGELFF	TGTGCCAGCAGCTTGGTACGTGGCGGGGGACCGAACACCGGGGAGCTGTTTTTT
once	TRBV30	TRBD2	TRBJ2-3	CAWKRGPSFTDTQYF	TGTGCCTGGAAGCGGGGCCCCTCCTTCACAGATACGCAGTATTTT
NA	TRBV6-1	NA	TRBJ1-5	CASSEIGNSNQPQHF	TGTGCCAGCAGTGAAATCGGGAATAGCAATCAGCCCCAGCATTTT
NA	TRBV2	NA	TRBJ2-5	CASSELKDQETQYF	TGTGCCAGCAGTGAATTAAAAGACCAAGAGACCCAGTACTTC
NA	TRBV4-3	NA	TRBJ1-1	CASSQENMGRGHTEAFF	TGCGCCAGCAGCCAAGAGAATATGGGAAGAGGCCACACTGAAGCTTTCTTT
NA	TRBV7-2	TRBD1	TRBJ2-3	CASSLVGQGGSDTQYF	TGTGCCAGCAGCTTAGTGGGACAGGGAGGATCAGATACGCAGTATTTT
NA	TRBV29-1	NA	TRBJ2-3	CSVPLQGGDTQYF	TGCAGCGTTCCTTTGCAGGGGGGAGATACGCAGTATTTT
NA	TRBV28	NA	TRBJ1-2	CASSATLRRGRDGYTF	TGTGCCAGCAGTGCTACCCTCAGGCGGGGTAGGGATGGCTACACCTTC
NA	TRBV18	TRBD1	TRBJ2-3	CASSPFRRRQGTTFTDTQYF	TGTGCCAGCTCGCCTTTCAGGCGGCGACAGGGGACCACATTTACGGATACGCAGTATTTT
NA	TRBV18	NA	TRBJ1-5	CASSELRGTNQPQHF	TGTGCCAGCTCAGAACTCCGAGGGACCAATCAGCCCCAGCATTTT
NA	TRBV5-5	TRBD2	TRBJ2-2	CASSLAGTSGSGELFF	TGTGCCAGCAGCTTGGCGGGGACTAGCGGGAGCGGGGAGCTGTTTTTT
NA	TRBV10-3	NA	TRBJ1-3	CAISESKGRDGGNTIYF	TGTGCCATCAGTGAGTCGAAGGGCAGGGATGGTGGAAACACCATATATTTT
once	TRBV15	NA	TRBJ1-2	CATSQIGSYYGYTF	TGTGCCACCAGCCAAATCGGGAGCTACTATGGCTACACCTTC
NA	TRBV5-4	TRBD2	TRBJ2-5	CASSPKGEGSETQYF	TGTGCCAGCAGCCCGAAAGGGGAGGGATCAGAGACCCAGTACTTC
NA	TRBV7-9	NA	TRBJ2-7	CASSPTRDEWFMEQYF	TGTGCCAGCAGCCCGACCCGGGACGAGTGGTTTATGGAGCAGTACTTC
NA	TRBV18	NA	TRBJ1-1	CASSPRGGEAFF	TGTGCCAGCTCACCCCGGGGAGGTGAAGCTTTCTTT
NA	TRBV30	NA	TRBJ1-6	CAWSVQRSLGPTYNSPLHF	TGTGCCTGGAGTGTCCAACGGTCGTTGGGGCCGACCTATAATTCACCCCTCCACTTT
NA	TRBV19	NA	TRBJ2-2	CASSIGRGTNTGELFF	TGTGCCAGTAGTATAGGCAGGGGTACGAACACCGGGGAGCTGTTTTTT
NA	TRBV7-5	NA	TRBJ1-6	CARSSPGSPLHF	TGTGCCAGAAGCTCCCCGGGGTCACCCCTCCACTTT
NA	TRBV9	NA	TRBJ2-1	CASSVEKVSSEQFF	TGTGCCAGCAGCGTAGAGAAAGTTTCTAGTGAGCAGTTCTTC
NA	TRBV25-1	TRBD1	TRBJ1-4	CASSVRQDRGEKLFF	TGTGCCAGCAGTGTCCGGCAAGACAGGGGTGAAAAACTGTTTTTT
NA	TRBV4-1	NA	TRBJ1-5	CASSQGVGNQPQHF	TGCGCCAGCAGCCAGGGGGTGGGCAATCAGCCCCAGCATTTT
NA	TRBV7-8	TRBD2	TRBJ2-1	CASSFAGGLGNEQFF	TGTGCCAGCAGCTTCGCGGGGGGGCTGGGCAATGAGCAGTTCTTC
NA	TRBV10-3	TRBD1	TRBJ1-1	CAISTGRAGGYTEAFF	TGTGCCATCAGTACGGGAAGGGCAGGGGGCTACACTGAAGCTTTCTTT
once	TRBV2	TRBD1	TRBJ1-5	CASRRGQSNQPQHF	TGTGCCAGCAGAAGGGGACAGTCAAATCAGCCCCAGCATTTT
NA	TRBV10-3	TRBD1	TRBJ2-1	CAITGQGDDEQFF	TGTGCCATCACTGGACAGGGGGACGATGAGCAGTTCTTC
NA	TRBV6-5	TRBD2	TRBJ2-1	CASSFTRLAGANEQFF	TGTGCCAGCAGTTTCACCCGACTAGCGGGAGCCAATGAGCAGTTCTTC
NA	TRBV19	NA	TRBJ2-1	CASTNLYNEQFF	TGTGCCAGTACCAATCTCTACAATGAGCAGTTCTTC
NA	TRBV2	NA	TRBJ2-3	CASKGKGGYSTDTQYF	TGTGCCAGCAAGGGAAAGGGGGGATATAGCACAGATACGCAGTATTTT
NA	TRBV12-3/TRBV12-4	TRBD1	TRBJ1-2	CASRYRGRDGYTF	TGTGCCAGCAGGTACAGGGGGCGCGATGGCTACACCTTC
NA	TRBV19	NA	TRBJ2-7	CASGLGEHYEQYF	TGTGCCAGTGGACTCGGGGAGCACTACGAGCAGTACTTC
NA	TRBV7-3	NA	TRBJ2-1	CASSLSGSYNEQFF	TGTGCCAGCAGCTTATCTGGCTCCTACAATGAGCAGTTCTTC
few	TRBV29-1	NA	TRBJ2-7	CSVVDEGYEQYF	TGCAGCGTTGTGGATGAAGGCTACGAGCAGTACTTC
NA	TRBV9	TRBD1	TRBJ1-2	CASSVAQGEYYGYTF	TGTGCCAGCAGCGTAGCTCAGGGGGAATACTATGGCTACACCTTC
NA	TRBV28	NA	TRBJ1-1	CASSRPSRDTEAFF	TGTGCCAGCAGCCGCCCAAGTAGGGACACTGAAGCTTTCTTT
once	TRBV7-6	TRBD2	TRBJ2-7	CASSLAGSGGSYEQYF	TGTGCCAGCAGCTTAGCGGGGAGCGGGGGGAGCTACGAGCAGTACTTC
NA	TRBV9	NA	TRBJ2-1	CASSAGSDEQFF	TGTGCCAGCAGCGCTGGATCTGATGAGCAGTTCTTC
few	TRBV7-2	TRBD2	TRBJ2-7	CASSPRSGATYEQYF	TGTGCCAGCAGCCCGAGGAGCGGGGCGACCTACGAGCAGTACTTC
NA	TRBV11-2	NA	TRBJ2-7	CASSLDLRGEQYF	TGTGCCAGCAGCTTAGATCTAAGGGGCGAGCAGTACTTC
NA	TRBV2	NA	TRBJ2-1	CATSLYNEQFF	TGTGCCACAAGTTTGTACAATGAGCAGTTCTTC
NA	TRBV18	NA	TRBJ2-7	CASSPPTEVGSPYEQYF	TGTGCCAGCTCACCACCGACCGAGGTGGGCAGTCCTTACGAGCAGTACTTC
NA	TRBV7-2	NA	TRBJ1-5	CASSLDKGQPQHF	TGTGCCAGCAGCTTAGACAAGGGGCAGCCCCAGCATTTT
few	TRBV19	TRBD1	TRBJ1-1	CASSTLTGGRNTEAFF	TGTGCCAGTAGTACTCTGACAGGGGGCAGGAACACTGAAGCTTTCTTT
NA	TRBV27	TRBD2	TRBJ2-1	CASNPGGLAQYEQFF	TGTGCCAGCAACCCCGGGGGACTAGCTCAGTATGAGCAGTTCTTC
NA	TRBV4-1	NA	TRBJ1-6	CASSQGQGFTSPLHF	TGCGCCAGCAGCCAAGGGCAGGGGTTTACTTCACCCCTCCACTTT